What follows is one T cell receptor beta chain and its context. The antigen is not known. This sample stems from a study of cytomegalovirus exposure and HLA in healthy donors. Study results and limitations: Presence/absence analyses treated sequencing depth as roughly uniform across donors. Sequences of the TCR beta chain were said to predict the HLA-A and HLA-B alleles of most subjects accurately.

Germline lookup yields CDR1 SGHDT and CDR2 YYEEEE. The CDR3 length is 16 residues. V lost 4 bases, J lost 4 bases, and 18 bases lay in between. The primer mix had 60 Vbeta and 13 Jbeta primers. Profiled with immunoSEQ multiplex PCR; TCRdb holds only in-frame clones, not every one. The sample includes about 140,000 clones, about four fifths of them seen just once. The sample consisted of PBMCs. This sequence joins TRBV5-6 and TRBJ1-3; TRBD1 is a possible D gene (5 bases). This sequence was found in a man aged 35-49 years in good health and CMV-seropositive. CDR3 protein: CASSLIVRGTGNTIYF. CDR3 in DNA: TGTGCCAGCAGCCTCATTGTCCGGGGGACCGGAAACACCATATATTTT.